Described below is a single TCR beta chain sequence and its context. This record comes from a study of T cells after yellow fever vaccination. Via MiXCR, TCRdb re-called the 5' RACE reads, giving one row per CDR3 protein. Altogether a few hundred thousand distinct CDR3 sequences are present, roughly 19% being singletons, with the ten largest covering 13% to 15%. This CDR3 has 15 amino acids. The V gene's germline CDR1 is DFQATT and CDR2 SNEGSKA (reference sequence). With V trimmed by 1 base and J by 6 bases, 5 bases remained unmatched. Here the sequenced sample was PBMCs, taken 15 days after the yellow fever booster vaccination. This chain joins TRBV20-1 and TRBJ2-1; 11 bases fit TRBD2. This clonotype originated in a man between 25 and 39 years old who received the YFV17D yellow fever vaccine. The CDR3 sequence is CSARASGRKGNEQFF. The CDR3 DNA follows: TGCAGTGCTAGAGCTAGCGGGAGGAAGGGCAATGAGCAGTTCTTC.